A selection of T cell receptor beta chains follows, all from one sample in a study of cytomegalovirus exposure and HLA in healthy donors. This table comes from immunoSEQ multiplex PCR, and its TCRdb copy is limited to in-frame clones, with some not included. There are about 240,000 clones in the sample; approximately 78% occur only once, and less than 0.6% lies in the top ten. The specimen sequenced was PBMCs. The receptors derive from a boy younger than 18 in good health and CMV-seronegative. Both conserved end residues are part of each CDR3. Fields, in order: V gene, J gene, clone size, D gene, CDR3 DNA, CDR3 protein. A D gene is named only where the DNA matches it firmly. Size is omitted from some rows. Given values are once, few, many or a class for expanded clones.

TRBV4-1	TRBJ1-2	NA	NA	TGCGCCAGCAGCCAACCCGGTAGAGGAGATGGCTACACCTTC	CASSQPGRGDGYTF
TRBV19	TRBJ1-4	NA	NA	TGTGCCAGTTCGGGAGGGGGTGATAATGAAAAACTGTTTTTT	CASSGGGDNEKLFF
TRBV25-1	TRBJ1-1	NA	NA	TGTGCCAGCAGTGAATGGGGGGGAGGGGTCAACACTGAAGCTTTCTTT	CASSEWGGGVNTEAFF
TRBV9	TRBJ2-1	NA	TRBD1	TGTGCCAGCAGCCCACGGGACAGGACCTACAATGAGCAGTTCTTC	CASSPRDRTYNEQFF
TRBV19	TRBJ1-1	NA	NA	TGTGCCAGTAGTATTGGTACTAACAGGGTACCTGAAGCTTTCTTT	CASSIGTNRVPEAFF
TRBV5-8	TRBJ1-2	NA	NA	TGTGCCAGCAGCCCCCGTAATACAGCTAACTATGGCTACACCTTC	CASSPRNTANYGYTF
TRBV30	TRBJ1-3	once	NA	TGTGCCTGGGAACGTCGGACAGCTAGAAACACCATATATTTT	CAWERRTARNTIYF
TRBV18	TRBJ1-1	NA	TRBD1	TGTGCCAGCTCACCGGGACAGGAGATGAACACTGAAGCTTTCTTT	CASSPGQEMNTEAFF
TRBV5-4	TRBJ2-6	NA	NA	TGTGCCAGCAGTTTTGACAGGAACTCTGGGGCCAACGTCCTGACTTTC	CASSFDRNSGANVLTF
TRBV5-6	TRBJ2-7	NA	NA	TGTGCCAGCAGCTTGGTTAGCTCCTACGAGCAGTACTTC	CASSLVSSYEQYF
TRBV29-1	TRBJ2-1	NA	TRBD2	TGCAGCGGAGAGCGATTAGCGGGAGGAGACAATGAGCAGTTCTTC	CSGERLAGGDNEQFF
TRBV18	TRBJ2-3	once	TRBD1	TGTGCCAGCTCACCATACGTCACAGGGGCCAGCACAGATACGCAGTATTTT	CASSPYVTGASTDTQYF
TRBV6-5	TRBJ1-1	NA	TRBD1	TGTGCCAGCAGTACAGGGGGCATGAACACTGAAGCTTTCTTT	CASSTGGMNTEAFF
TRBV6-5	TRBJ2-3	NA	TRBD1	TGTGCCAGCAGACCCGGGACAGGTTACACAGATACGCAGTATTTT	CASRPGTGYTDTQYF
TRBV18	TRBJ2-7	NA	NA	TGTGCCAGCTCCCCGAGGACACAGACCTACGAGCAGTACTTC	CASSPRTQTYEQYF
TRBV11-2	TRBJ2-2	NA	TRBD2	TGTGCCAGCAGTCGCGGGGCTAGCGGGAACCCCGGGGAGCTGTTTTTT	CASSRGASGNPGELFF
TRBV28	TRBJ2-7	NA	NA	TGTGCCAGTTACCAAACTTCCTCGGTCGAAGAGCAGTACTTC	CASYQTSSVEEQYF
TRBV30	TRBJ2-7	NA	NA	TGTGCCTGGAGTGTAGGCGGCGGGTTCGAGCAGTACTTC	CAWSVGGGFEQYF
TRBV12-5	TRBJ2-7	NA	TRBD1	TGTGCTAGTGGTTTAACAGGGGGTCCCTACGAGCAGTACTTC	CASGLTGGPYEQYF
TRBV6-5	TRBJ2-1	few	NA	TGTGCCAGCGGTCGAGACGGCGGGGACTACAATGAGCAGTTCTTC	CASGRDGGDYNEQFF
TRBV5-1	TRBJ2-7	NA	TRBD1	TGCGCCAGCAGCTGGCGACAGGGGGATCGGTACGAGCAGTACTTC	CASSWRQGDRYEQYF